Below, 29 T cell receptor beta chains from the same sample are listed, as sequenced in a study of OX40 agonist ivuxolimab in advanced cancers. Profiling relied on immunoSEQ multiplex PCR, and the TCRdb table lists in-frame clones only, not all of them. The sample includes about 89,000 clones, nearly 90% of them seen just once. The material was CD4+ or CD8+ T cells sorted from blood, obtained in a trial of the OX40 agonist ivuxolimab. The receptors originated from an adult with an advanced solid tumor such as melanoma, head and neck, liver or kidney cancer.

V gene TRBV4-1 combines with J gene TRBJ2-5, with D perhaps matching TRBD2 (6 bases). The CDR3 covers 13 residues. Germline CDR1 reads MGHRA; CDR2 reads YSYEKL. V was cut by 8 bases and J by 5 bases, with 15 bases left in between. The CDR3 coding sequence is TGCGCCAGCGCCCGGGGGATCACGGAGACCCAGTACTTC. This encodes CASARGITETQYF.

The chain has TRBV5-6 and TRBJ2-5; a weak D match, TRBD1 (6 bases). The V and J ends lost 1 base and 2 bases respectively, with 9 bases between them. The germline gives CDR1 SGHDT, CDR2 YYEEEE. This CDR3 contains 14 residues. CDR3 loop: CASSLWGTQETQYF. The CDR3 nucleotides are TGTGCCAGCAGCTTGTGGGGGACACAAGAGACCCAGTACTTC.

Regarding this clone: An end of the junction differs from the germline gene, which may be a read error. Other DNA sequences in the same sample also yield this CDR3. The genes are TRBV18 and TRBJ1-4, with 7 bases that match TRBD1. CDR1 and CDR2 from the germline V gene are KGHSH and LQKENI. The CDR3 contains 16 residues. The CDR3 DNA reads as TGTGCCAGCTCATCGGGACAGTTAGACCTGGGCGAAAAACTGTTCTTT. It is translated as CASSSGQLDLGEKLFF.

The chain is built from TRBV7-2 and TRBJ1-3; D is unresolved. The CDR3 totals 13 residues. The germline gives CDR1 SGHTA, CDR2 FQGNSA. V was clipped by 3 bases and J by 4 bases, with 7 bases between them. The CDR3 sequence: CASSFKAGNTIYF. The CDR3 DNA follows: TGTGCCAGCAGCTTTAAGGCCGGAAACACCATATATTTT.

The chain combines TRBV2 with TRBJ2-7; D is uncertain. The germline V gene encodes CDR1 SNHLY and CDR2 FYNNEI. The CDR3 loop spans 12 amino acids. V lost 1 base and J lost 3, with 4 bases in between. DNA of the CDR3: TGTGCCAGCAGTGAAGGAAACTACGAGCAGTACTTC. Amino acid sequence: CASSEGNYEQYF.

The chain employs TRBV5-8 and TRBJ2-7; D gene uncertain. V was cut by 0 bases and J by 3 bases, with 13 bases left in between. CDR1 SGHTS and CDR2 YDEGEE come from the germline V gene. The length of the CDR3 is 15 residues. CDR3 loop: CASSLGRADFYEQYF. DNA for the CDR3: TGTGCCAGCAGCTTGGGGCGTGCGGATTTCTACGAGCAGTACTTC.

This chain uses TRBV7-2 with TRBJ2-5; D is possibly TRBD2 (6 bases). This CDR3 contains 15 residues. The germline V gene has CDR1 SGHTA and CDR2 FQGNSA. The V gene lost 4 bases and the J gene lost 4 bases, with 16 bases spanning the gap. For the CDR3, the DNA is TGTGCCAGCAGCTCGCTTGGGACTCAGGGAGAGACCCAGTACTTC. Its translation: CASSSLGTQGETQYF.

Written as DNA, the CDR3 is TGTGCCAGCAGCGTTGCCCGGGTTACAGATACGCAGTATTTT. Amino acid sequence: CASSVARVTDTQYF. The V and J genes are TRBV9 and TRBJ2-3; D gene uncertain. CDR1 is SGDLS, CDR2 YYNGEE, per germline. There are 14 residues in the CDR3. V was clipped by 2 bases and J by 3 bases, with 10 bases between them.

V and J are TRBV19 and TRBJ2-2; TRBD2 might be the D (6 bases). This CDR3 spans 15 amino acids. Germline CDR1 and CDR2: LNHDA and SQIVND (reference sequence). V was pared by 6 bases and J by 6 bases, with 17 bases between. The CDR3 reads CASSSGSHTAGELFF. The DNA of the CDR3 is TGTGCCAGTAGCTCCGGGAGCCACACGGCCGGGGAGCTGTTTTTT. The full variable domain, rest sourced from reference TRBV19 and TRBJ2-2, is DGGITQSPKYLFRKEGQNVTLSCEQNLNHDAMYWYRQDPGQGLRLIYYSQIVNDFQKGDIAEGYSVSREKKESFPLTVTSAQKNPTAFYLCASSSGSHTAGELFFGEGSRLTVL.

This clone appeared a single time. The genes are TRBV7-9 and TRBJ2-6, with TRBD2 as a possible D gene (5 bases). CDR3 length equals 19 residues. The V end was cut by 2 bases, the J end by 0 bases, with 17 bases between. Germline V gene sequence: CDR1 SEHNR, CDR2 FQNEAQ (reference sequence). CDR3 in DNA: TGTGCCAGCAGCTTAATAGCGAGGGCAGGAGACTCTGGGGCCAACGTCCTGACTTTC. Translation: CASSLIARAGDSGANVLTF.

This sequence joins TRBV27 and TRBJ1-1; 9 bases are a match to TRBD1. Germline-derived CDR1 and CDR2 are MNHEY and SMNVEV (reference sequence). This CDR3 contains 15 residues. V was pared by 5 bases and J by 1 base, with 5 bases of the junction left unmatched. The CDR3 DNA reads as TGTGCCAGCAGTCCGCGGACAGGGGCGAACACTGAAGCTTTCTTT. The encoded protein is CASSPRTGANTEAFF.

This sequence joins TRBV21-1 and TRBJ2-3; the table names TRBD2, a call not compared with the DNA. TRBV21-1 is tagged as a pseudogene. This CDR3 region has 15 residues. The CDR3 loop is CASSKARVFTDTQYF. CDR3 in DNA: TGTGCCAGCAGCAAAGCCCGGGTTTTTACAGATACGCAGTATTTT.

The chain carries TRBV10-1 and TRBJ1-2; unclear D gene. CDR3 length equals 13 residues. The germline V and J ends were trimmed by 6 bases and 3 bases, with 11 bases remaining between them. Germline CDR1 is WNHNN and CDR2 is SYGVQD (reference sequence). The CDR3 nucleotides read TGCGCCAGCAGCCCCGGGATCGACTATGGCTACACCTTC. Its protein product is CASSPGIDYGYTF.

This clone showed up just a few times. Here the CDR3 reads CASSWHRERGHQQYF. For the CDR3, the DNA is TGTGCCAGCAGCTGGCACCGGGAACGGGGGCATCAGCAGTACTTC. J is TRBJ2-7 and V is TRBV7-9, with D perhaps matching TRBD1 or TRBD2 (6 bases each). The CDR3 contains 15 residues. Looked up from germline, CDR1 is SEHNR and CDR2 is FQNEAQ (reference sequence). Trimming left V 4 bases short and J 8 bases short, with 21 bases between.

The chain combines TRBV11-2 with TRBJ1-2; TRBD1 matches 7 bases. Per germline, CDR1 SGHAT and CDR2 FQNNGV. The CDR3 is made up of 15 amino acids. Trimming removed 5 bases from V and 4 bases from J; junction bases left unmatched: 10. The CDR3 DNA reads TGTGCCAGCAGCCCAGGACAGGAATCGGGCTATGGCTACACCTTC. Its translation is CASSPGQESGYGYTF.

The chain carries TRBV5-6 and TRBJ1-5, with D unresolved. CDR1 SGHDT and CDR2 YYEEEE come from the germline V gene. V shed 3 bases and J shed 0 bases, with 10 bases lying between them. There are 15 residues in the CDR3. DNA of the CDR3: TGTGCCAGCAGCTCGGGCGCTAGTAGCAATCAGCCCCAGCATTTT. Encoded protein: CASSSGASSNQPQHF.

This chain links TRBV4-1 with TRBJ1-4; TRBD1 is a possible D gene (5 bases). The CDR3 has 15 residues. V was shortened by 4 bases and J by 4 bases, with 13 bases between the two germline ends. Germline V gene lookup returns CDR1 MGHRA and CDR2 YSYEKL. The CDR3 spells CASSPLGVLNEKLFF. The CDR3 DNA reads TGCGCCAGCAGCCCGTTAGGGGTCCTTAATGAAAAACTGTTTTTT.

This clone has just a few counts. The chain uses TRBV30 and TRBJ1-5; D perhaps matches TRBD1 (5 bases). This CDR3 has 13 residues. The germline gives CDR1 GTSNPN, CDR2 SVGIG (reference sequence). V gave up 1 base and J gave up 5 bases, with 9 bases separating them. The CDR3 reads CAWSAGGDQPQHF. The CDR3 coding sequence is TGTGCCTGGAGTGCCGGGGGAGATCAGCCCCAGCATTTT.

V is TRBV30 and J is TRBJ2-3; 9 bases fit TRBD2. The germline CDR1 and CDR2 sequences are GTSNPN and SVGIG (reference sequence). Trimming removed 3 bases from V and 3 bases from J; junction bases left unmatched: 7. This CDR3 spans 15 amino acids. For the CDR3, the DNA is TGTGCCTGGAGCAAAAGCGGGGGGTGGACAGATACGCAGTATTTT. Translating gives CAWSKSGGWTDTQYF. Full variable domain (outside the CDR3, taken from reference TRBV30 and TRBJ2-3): SQTIHQWPATLVQPVGSPLSLECTVEGTSNPNLYWYRQAAGRGLQLLFYSVGIGQISSEVPQNLSASRPQDRQFILSSKKLLLSDSGFYLCAWSKSGGWTDTQYFGPGTRLTVL.

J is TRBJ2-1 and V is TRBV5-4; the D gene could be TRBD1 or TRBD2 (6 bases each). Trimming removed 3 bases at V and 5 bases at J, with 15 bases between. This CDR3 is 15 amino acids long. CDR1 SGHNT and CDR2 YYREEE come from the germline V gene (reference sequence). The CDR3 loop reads CASSSRPGDNNEQFF. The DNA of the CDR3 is TGTGCCAGCAGCTCCCGGCCGGGGGACAACAATGAGCAGTTCTTC.

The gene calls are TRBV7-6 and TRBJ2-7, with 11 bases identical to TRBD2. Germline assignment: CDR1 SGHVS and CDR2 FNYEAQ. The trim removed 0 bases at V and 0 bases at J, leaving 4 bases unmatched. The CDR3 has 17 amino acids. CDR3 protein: CASSLAVTSGNSYEQYF. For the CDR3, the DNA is TGTGCCAGCAGCTTAGCGGTGACTAGCGGGAACTCCTACGAGCAGTACTTC.

CDR3: CASSPQGSGYTEAFF. CDR3 sequence (DNA): TGTGCCAGCAGCCCCCAGGGTTCGGGGTACACTGAAGCTTTCTTT. The V and J genes are TRBV14 and TRBJ1-1, with D possibly being TRBD1 (5 bases). The germline V gene encodes CDR1 SGHDN and CDR2 FVKESK. V was shortened by 4 bases and J by 3 bases, with 15 bases between the two germline ends. The CDR3 is 15 residues long.

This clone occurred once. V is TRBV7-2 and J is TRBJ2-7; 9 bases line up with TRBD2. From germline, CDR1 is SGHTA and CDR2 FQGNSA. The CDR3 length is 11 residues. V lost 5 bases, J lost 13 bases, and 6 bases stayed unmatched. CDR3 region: CASSPGTSYYF. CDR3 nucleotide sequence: TGTGCCAGCAGCCCCGGGACTAGCTATTACTTC.

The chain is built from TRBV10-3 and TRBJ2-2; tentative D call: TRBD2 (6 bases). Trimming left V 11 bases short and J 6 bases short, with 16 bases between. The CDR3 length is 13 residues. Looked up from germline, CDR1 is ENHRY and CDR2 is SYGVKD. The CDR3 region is CAHRGGAAGELFF. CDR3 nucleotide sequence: TGTGCCCATCGGGGCGGGGCCGCCGGGGAGCTGTTTTTT.

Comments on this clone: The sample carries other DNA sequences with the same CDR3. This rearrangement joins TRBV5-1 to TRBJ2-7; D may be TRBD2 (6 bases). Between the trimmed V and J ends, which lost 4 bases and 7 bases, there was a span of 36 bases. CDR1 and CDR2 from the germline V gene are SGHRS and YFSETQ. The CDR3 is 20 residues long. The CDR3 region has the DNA TGCGCCAGCAGCCCCAGGTGGCGGGTTGCACGGGGGTCCCTCCCCACTGAGCAGTACTTC. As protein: CASSPRWRVARGSLPTEQYF.

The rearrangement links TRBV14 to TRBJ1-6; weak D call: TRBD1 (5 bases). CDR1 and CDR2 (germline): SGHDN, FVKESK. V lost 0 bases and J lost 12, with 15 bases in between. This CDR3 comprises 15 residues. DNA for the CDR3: TGTGCCAGCAGCCAAGATGGGGGGGAAACGCGACCCCTCCACTTT. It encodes CASSQDGGETRPLHF.

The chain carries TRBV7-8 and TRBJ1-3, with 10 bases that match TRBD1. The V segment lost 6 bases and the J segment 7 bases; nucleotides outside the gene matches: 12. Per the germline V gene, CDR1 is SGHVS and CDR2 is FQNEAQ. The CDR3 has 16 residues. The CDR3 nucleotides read TGTGCCAGCAGTTCTAGACAGGGGGCGAGTGGGAACACCATATATTTT. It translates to CASSSRQGASGNTIYF.

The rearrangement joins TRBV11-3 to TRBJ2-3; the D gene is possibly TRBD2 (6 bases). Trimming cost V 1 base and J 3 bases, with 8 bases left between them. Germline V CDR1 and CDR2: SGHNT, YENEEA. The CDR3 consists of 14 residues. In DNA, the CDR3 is TGTGCCAGCAGCTTAGCGGGGAGGACAGATACGCAGTATTTT. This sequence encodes CASSLAGRTDTQYF.

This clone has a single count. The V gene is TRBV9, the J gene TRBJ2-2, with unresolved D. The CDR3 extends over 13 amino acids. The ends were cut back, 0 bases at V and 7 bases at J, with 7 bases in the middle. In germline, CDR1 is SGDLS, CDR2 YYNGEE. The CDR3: CASSVVLDGELFF. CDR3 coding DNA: TGTGCCAGCAGCGTAGTACTTGACGGGGAGCTGTTTTTT.